This TCR beta chain comes out of a study of blood T cell repertoires in COVID-19. As for the study in general: In each case, the material was cDNA or gDNA derived from T cells, B-cell-depleted T cells, or PBMCs.

TCRdb's table, derived via immunoSEQ multiplex PCR, lists solely in-frame clones and lacks some. The table lists more than 85,000 clones, around 90% of them singletons. The source of this sequence is a human donor with COVID-19, enrolled during active disease. The donor label of this sample is uncertain. The sequenced sample consisted of peripheral blood.

CDR3 coding DNA: TGTGCCAGCAGCTTGAATCTAGCGCCGCAGTACTTC. Protein sequence: CASSLNLAPQYF. The V call is TRBV7-9, the J call TRBJ2-7; a weak D match, TRBD2 (6 bases). The V end was cut by 3 bases, the J end by 9 bases, with 12 bases between. The CDR3 has 12 residues. Germline CDR1 and CDR2: SEHNR and FQNEAQ (reference sequence).